This TCR beta chain was obtained from a study of T cells in Graves' hyperthyroidism and ophthalmopathy. Study-wide results and limits: Peripheral blood also featured most of the thyroid clonotypes expanded above 0.001.

The investigators amplified TCR beta CDR3 regions from RNA transcripts. RT-PCR in the first round (using the HTBI primer set) targeted the TCR CDR3. TCRdb analysed the multiplex PCR reads with MiXCR anew, one entry per CDR3 protein. The sample contains 250,000 to 400,000 distinct CDR3 sequences, roughly 15% of which appear only once. The cohort's ophthalmopathy patients, a group with duration under 3 months, had a Clinical Activity Score of at least 3 and a NOSPECS grade of at least 4. Exclusions: uncontrolled infection, other autoimmune disease, pregnancy, lactation. CDR3 length: 13 residues. CDR1 and CDR2 from the germline V gene are SGHNT and YENEEA. This clonotype was observed a handful of times. The antigen remains undetermined. A much bigger clone sits one base away, suggesting this may be a read error.

Source material: blood. The chain combines TRBV11-3 with TRBJ1-1; D ambiguous. This receptor was obtained from a woman between 40 and 55 years old with Graves' ophthalmopathy. This chain's CDR3 is CASNLWGSTEASF. As DNA, the CDR3 is TGTGCCAGCAACCTGTGGGGTAGCACTGAAGCTTCCTTT. Complete variable domain (other parts from reference TRBV11-3 and TRBJ1-1): EAGVVQSPRYKIIEKKQPVAFWCNPISGHNTLYWYLQNLGQGPELLIRYENEEAVDDSQLPKDRFSAERLKGVDSTLKIQPAELGDSAVYLCASNLWGSTEASFGQGTRLTVV.